The clone carrying this T cell receptor (beta chain) rates as large. What it recognizes is unknown. This sample was taken from a study of T cells in localized non-small cell lung cancer. Study results and caveats: Greater blood T cell density accompanied longer overall survival. Adjacent lung exhibited a median of 57 among the 100 most abundant tumor clones.

V shed 10 bases and J 10 bases; nucleotides not matched to a gene: 13. Per germline, CDR1 MNHGY and CDR2 SAAAGT. There are 14 residues in the CDR3. TCRdb keeps only in-frame clones here, not all; method: immunoSEQ multiplex PCR. This sample yields 2,500 to 3,000 clones, of which around 35% are seen a single time; around 5.6% belongs to the top ten. This specimen consisted of lung tumor tissue, obtained before any cancer treatment. The TCR sequence derives from a man aged 35 to 69 with stage I lung adenocarcinoma. This sequence joins TRBV6-8 and TRBJ2-1, with TRBD2 matching 10 bases. The DNA of the CDR3 is TGTGCCATCAGAGCAGAACTAGCGGGAAGGGAGCAGTTCTTC. It specifies CAIRAELAGREQFF.